The rows below give T cell receptor beta chains drawn from one sample of a study of CD8 T cells in ankylosing spondylitis. TCRdb recomputed calls from the 5' RACE reads with MiXCR, one row per CDR3 protein. The sample lists around 430,000 distinct CDR3 sequences; about a sixth were seen once. What was sequenced was blood, either unsorted or a sorted T cell fraction (not recorded which). All receptors derive from a male donor with ankylosing spondylitis. Both conserved end residues are part of each CDR3. A D gene is named only where the DNA matches it firmly. Where a row states a size, it is once, few, many or the class of an expanded clone; other rows omit it.

v_call	clone_size	j_call	d_call	cdr3_nt	cdr3_aa
TRBV6-1	.	TRBJ2-3	.	TGTGCCAGCAGAGTACAGGGTACAGATACGCAGTATTTT	CASRVQGTDTQYF
TRBV11-2	few	TRBJ1-6	.	TGTGCCAGCAGCTTAGTTGGGCAGAGATACTCCTATAATTCACCCCTCCACTTT	CASSLVGQRYSYNSPLHF
TRBV20-1	.	TRBJ2-1	TRBD2	TGCAGTGCCTCTAGCGGGGGGGCCAATGAGCAGTTCTTC	CSASSGGANEQFF
TRBV5-6	few	TRBJ1-2	.	TGTGCCAGCACCGACGGGGGATTAATAGGTGGCTACACCTTC	CASTDGGLIGGYTF
TRBV6-2/TRBV6-3	.	TRBJ2-7	TRBD2	TGTGCCAGCAGTTTTCTAGCGGGAGGTCCCTACGAGCAGTACTTC	CASSFLAGGPYEQYF
TRBV12-3/TRBV12-4	many	TRBJ1-1	.	TGTGCCAGCAGTTTACACAGCCTGAACACTGAAGCTTTCTTT	CASSLHSLNTEAFF
TRBV15	.	TRBJ1-1	.	TGTGCCACCAGCAGAGGCTACAGGGAGAACACTGAAGCTTTCTTT	CATSRGYRENTEAFF
TRBV20-1	few	TRBJ2-3	TRBD2	TGCAGTGCAAGTTACGGGGGGACCACAGATACGCAGTATTTT	CSASYGGTTDTQYF
TRBV6-1	few	TRBJ1-5	TRBD1	TGTGCCATCCGACAGGGGAGCAATCAGCCCCAGCATTTT	CAIRQGSNQPQHF
TRBV29-1	many	TRBJ1-1	.	TGCAGCGTTGAAAATCGGAACACTGAAGCTTTCTTT	CSVENRNTEAFF
TRBV12-3/TRBV12-4	few	TRBJ1-5	TRBD1	TGTGCCAGCAGTTCATTACCAGGGGGTAGCAATCAGCCCCAGCATTTT	CASSSLPGGSNQPQHF
TRBV9	.	TRBJ2-2	.	TGTGCCAGCAGCGTAGCCGGGGGCACCTACACCGGGGAGCTGTTTTTT	CASSVAGGTYTGELFF
TRBV3-1	many	TRBJ1-1	.	TGTGCCAGCAGCCAGAGGATCGGAAGAGGGGTGAAGACTGAAGCTTTCTTT	CASSQRIGRGVKTEAFF
TRBV5-1	.	TRBJ2-5	TRBD1	TGCGCCAGCAGCCTGACTACCGGGACAGCTAAAGAGACCCAGTACTTC	CASSLTTGTAKETQYF
TRBV12-3/TRBV12-4	.	TRBJ1-2	.	TGTGCCAGCAGTACCACGGGGAAGAACTATGGCTACACCTTC	CASSTTGKNYGYTF
TRBV7-9	.	TRBJ1-2	TRBD1	TGTGCCAGCAGCCGAGACAGGGCAGGTGGCTACACCTTC	CASSRDRAGGYTF
TRBV19	.	TRBJ1-6	.	TGTGCCAGTAGTATGAGACAGGCCGATTCACCCCTCCACTTT	CASSMRQADSPLHF
TRBV7-2	few	TRBJ2-3	.	TGTGCCAGCAGCTTATTCCTCGAGGTGGGGGCAGATACGCAGTATTTT	CASSLFLEVGADTQYF
TRBV11-2	.	TRBJ2-1	TRBD2	TGTGCCAGCAGCTCCCTCGGTAAGCGGGGGGAGCAGTTCTTC	CASSSLGKRGEQFF
TRBV24-1	few	TRBJ2-3	.	TGTGCCACCAGTGATGGGACTGAGCGGGTAAATAGCACAGATACGCAGTATTTT	CATSDGTERVNSTDTQYF
TRBV5-1	few	TRBJ2-3	.	TGCGCCAGCAGCCGGGCAGATTCTAGCACAGATACGCAGTATTTT	CASSRADSSTDTQYF
TRBV2	few	TRBJ1-2	TRBD1	TGTGCCAGCAGTCCGCTCACCGTGACAGGGGGCTATGGCTACACCTTC	CASSPLTVTGGYGYTF
TRBV5-1	.	TRBJ2-1	.	TGCGCCAGCAGCCCCAATAGCCACTACAATGAGCAGTTCTTC	CASSPNSHYNEQFF
TRBV12-3/TRBV12-4	many	TRBJ2-3	.	TGTGCCAGCAGAAAAACAGGGCGAAGCACAGATACGCAGTATTTT	CASRKTGRSTDTQYF
TRBV4-2	few	TRBJ2-2	TRBD2	TGTGCCAGCAGCCAAGATGTTGGCGGGGGGAACACCGGGGAGCTGTTTTTT	CASSQDVGGGNTGELFF
TRBV20-1	.	TRBJ1-4	TRBD1	TGCAGTGCTAGACCACACAAGACAGGGCTAGATGAAAAACTGTTTTTT	CSARPHKTGLDEKLFF
TRBV7-9	.	TRBJ2-1	.	TGTGCCAGCAGCTTAAGGTGGGAGTCCTACAATGAGCAGTTCTTC	CASSLRWESYNEQFF
TRBV29-1	many	TRBJ1-2	.	TGCAGCGTTGATGAAACAGGGACGAAATCTCTTGGCTACACCTTC	CSVDETGTKSLGYTF